This T cell receptor (beta chain) was identified in a study of blood T cell repertoires in COVID-19. The overall study: Samples came from the United States, Italy and Spain, spanning acute and convalescent COVID-19. Sources were T cells, B-cell-depleted T cells, or PBMCs; the material itself was cDNA or gDNA.

Original methodology: How many nucleated cells were present was estimated from reference gene primer amplification. TCRdb keeps only in-frame clones here, not all; method: immunoSEQ multiplex PCR. The V and J calls and clone size were taken over from that table, and D and trimming were inferred from the DNA. Here the sample spans 150,000 to 200,000 clones, around 80% being singletons. From germline, CDR1 is SGHNT and CDR2 YYREEE (reference sequence). The CDR3 runs 16 residues. Trimming pared 0 bases from V and 5 bases from J, leaving 18 bases between. Source material: peripheral blood. The sequence derives from a woman of 80 years or more with acute or convalescent COVID-19. V is TRBV5-4 and J is TRBJ2-7; possibly TRBD2 for D (6 bases). In nucleotides, the CDR3 is TGTGCCAGCAGCTTGGCCGGGGCGGGAAGGATTGACGAGCAGTACTTC. Amino acid sequence: CASSLAGAGRIDEQYF.